This passage covers 20 T cell receptor beta chains from one sample sequenced in a study of OX40 agonist ivuxolimab in advanced cancers. Repertoires were generated with immunoSEQ multiplex PCR, while TCRdb's copy carries only in-frame clones and drops some. The table shows 40,000 to 60,000 clones, with almost 90% occurring only once. The material sequenced was CD4+ or CD8+ T cells sorted from blood, taken in a trial of the OX40 agonist ivuxolimab. The receptors were gathered from an adult with an advanced solid tumor such as melanoma, head and neck, liver or kidney cancer.

The chain employs TRBV2 and TRBJ2-7, with 8 bases matching TRBD1. Trimming took 3 bases from V and 6 from J; bases not matched to a gene: 10. This CDR3 contains 15 residues. Per germline, CDR1 SNHLY and CDR2 FYNNEI. CDR3 nucleotides: TGTGCCAGCAGTGAGTGGCAGGGGGCAGTTTCCGAGCAGTACTTC. Translating gives CASSEWQGAVSEQYF.

V gene TRBV5-4 combines with J gene TRBJ2-7; D is uncertain. Trimming shortened V by 0 bases and J by 5 bases, and 9 bases separated the two germline ends. Per germline, CDR1 SGHNT and CDR2 YYREEE (reference sequence). The CDR3 has 13 residues. The CDR3 protein is CASSLESGDEQYF. CDR3 nucleotide sequence: TGTGCCAGCAGCTTGGAGTCGGGCGACGAGCAGTACTTC.

The gene calls are TRBV10-3 and TRBJ2-2, with unresolved D. The V gene lost 10 bases and the J gene lost 0 bases, with 9 bases spanning the gap. The CDR3 has 13 residues. The V gene's germline CDR1 is ENHRY and CDR2 SYGVKD. Written as DNA, the CDR3 is TGTGCCACGGAAATAGCGAACACCGGGGAGCTGTTTTTT. Its translation is CATEIANTGELFF.

V gene TRBV7-9 combines with J gene TRBJ2-4; 8 bases align to TRBD2. V trimming: 4 bases; J trimming: 1 base; junction bases outside the gene matches: 9. From germline, CDR1 is SEHNR and CDR2 FQNEAQ (reference sequence). The CDR3 extends over 17 amino acids. CDR3 loop: CASSSPRGGGAKNIQYF. The CDR3 coding sequence is TGTGCCAGCAGCTCGCCTAGAGGCGGGGGGGCCAAAAACATTCAGTACTTC.

CDR3 nucleotide sequence: TGTGCCAGCAGCAAATATAGCGGGAGTTTGGAGACCCAGTACTTC. Its translation: CASSKYSGSLETQYF. The chain uses TRBV7-6 and TRBJ2-5; TRBD2 agrees at 9 bases. Germline V gene data show CDR1 as SGHVS and CDR2 as FNYEAQ. Losses at the gene ends were 5 bases for V and 5 bases for J; bases not matched to a gene: 9. CDR3 length: 15 residues.

J is TRBJ1-6 and V is TRBV5-4; D is unresolved. Trimming pared 0 bases from V and 6 bases from J, leaving 10 bases between. The CDR3 runs 15 residues. Germline V lookup: CDR1 SGHNT, CDR2 YYREEE (reference sequence). CDR3 residues: CASSLGVGSNSPLHF. The CDR3 DNA follows: TGTGCCAGCAGCTTGGGCGTGGGGTCTAATTCACCCCTCCACTTT. The whole variable domain, remainder taken from reference TRBV5-4 and TRBJ1-6, is ETGVTQSPTHLIKTRGQQVTLRCSSQSGHNTVSWYQQALGQGPQFIFQYYREEENGRGNFPPRFSGLQFPNYSSELNVNALELDDSALYLCASSLGVGSNSPLHFGNGTRLTVT.

This clone has a single count. The chain has TRBV9 and TRBJ2-3, with TRBD2 matching 7 bases. The J segment lost 0 bases and the V segment lost 5 bases, leaving 15 bases of the junction unmatched. Germline lookup yields CDR1 SGDLS and CDR2 YYNGEE. The CDR3 is 18 amino acids. CDR3 coding DNA: TGTGCCAGCAGTGGACCCCTTGGGGGGGGAATTAGCACAGATACGCAGTATTTT. This encodes CASSGPLGGGISTDTQYF.

The chain carries TRBV14 and TRBJ2-7, with D maybe TRBD1 (5 bases). V was cut by 1 base and J by 4 bases, with 14 bases left in between. The CDR3 totals 15 residues. Germline V gene data show CDR1 as SGHDN and CDR2 as FVKESK. CDR3 sequence (DNA): TGTGCCAGCAGCCAAGTCGGCAGGGTAGAGTACGAGCAGTACTTC. Its protein product is CASSQVGRVEYEQYF.

On this clone: Its ends do not fully match the called genes, so a read error is possible. The chain is built from TRBV28 and TRBJ2-7, with 7 positions matching TRBD2. There are 15 residues in the CDR3. CDR1 is MDHEN, CDR2 SYDVKM, per germline. CDR3: CASRTSLADSYGQYF. Here the CDR3 DNA reads TGTGCCAGCAGAACCAGCCTAGCGGACTCCTACGGGCAGTACTTC. Supplemented by reference TRBV28 and TRBJ2-7, the full variable domain reads DVKVTQSSRYLVKRTGEKVFLECVQDMDHENMFWYRQDPGLGLRLIYFSYDVKMKEKGDIPEGYSVSREKKERFSLILESASTNQTSMYLCASRTSLADSYGQYFGPGTRLTVT.

This clone was observed a single time. This sequence joins TRBV14 and TRBJ1-4; 8 bases align to TRBD1. V lost 1 base to trimming and J lost 1 base; unmatched junction nucleotides: 8. CDR1 SGHDN and CDR2 FVKESK come from the germline V gene. The CDR3 spans 18 residues. The DNA for the CDR3 is TGTGCCAGCAGCCAAGTGGCCAGGGGGCGAAGAACTAATGAAAAACTGTTTTTT. This codes for CASSQVARGRRTNEKLFF. Full variable domain (outside the CDR3, taken from reference TRBV14 and TRBJ1-4): EAGVTQFPSHSVIEKGQTVTLRCDPISGHDNLYWYRRVMGKEIKFLLHFVKESKQDESGMPNNRFLAERTGGTYSTLKVQPAELEDSGVYFCASSQVARGRRTNEKLFFGSGTQLSVL.

The sample holds one count of this clone. The rearrangement links TRBV5-1 to TRBJ2-5; D gene uncertain. The CDR3 is made up of 13 amino acids. CDR1 and CDR2 from the germline V gene are SGHRS and YFSETQ. V was cut by 0 bases and J by 6 bases, with 9 bases left in between. The CDR3 loop is CASSLAGEKTQYF. CDR3 bases: TGCGCCAGCAGCTTGGCTGGGGAAAAGACCCAGTACTTC.

The J gene is TRBJ1-5, the V gene TRBV19, with D possibly being TRBD1 (6 bases). The CDR3 is 14 amino acids. V was cut by 2 bases and J by 3 bases, with 8 bases left in between. Germline CDR1 and CDR2: LNHDA and SQIVND (reference sequence). The CDR3, as DNA: TGTGCCAGTAGTATAAGGACAGTCAATCAGCCCCAGCATTTT. Translating it yields CASSIRTVNQPQHF.

The chain carries TRBV5-1 and TRBJ2-2; 11 bases are a match to TRBD1. J lost 0 bases, V lost 3 bases, and 16 bases had no gene match. Germline V gives CDR1 SGHRS, CDR2 YFSETQ. This CDR3 comprises 21 residues. Here the CDR3 reads CASSSPPRDRGGLANTGELFF. DNA of the CDR3: TGCGCCAGCAGCTCACCCCCCCGGGACAGGGGGGGATTAGCGAACACCGGGGAGCTGTTTTTT.

V gene TRBV5-5 combines with J gene TRBJ2-2; D not resolved. V was cut by 0 bases and J by 2 bases, with 2 bases left in between. The CDR3 has 13 amino acids. Germline CDR1 SGHKS, CDR2 YYEKEE (reference sequence). In DNA form, the CDR3 reads TGTGCCAGCAGCTTGGTCAACACCGGGGAGCTGTTTTTT. This translates into CASSLVNTGELFF.

The V gene is TRBV30, the J gene TRBJ2-3, with D possibly matching TRBD2 (7 bases). Germline loops: CDR1 GTSNPN, CDR2 SVGIG (reference sequence). CDR3 length equals 15 residues. With 4 bases removed from V and 1 base from J, the gap between germline ends came to 15 bases. The CDR3 loop is CAWTLGGAGTDTQYF. The CDR3 DNA sequence: TGTGCCTGGACCCTGGGGGGGGCGGGCACAGATACGCAGTATTTT.

With respect to this clone: Relative to the germline gene, one junction end is altered; a read error may explain this. V gene TRBV7-7 combines with J gene TRBJ2-5; D uncertain. The end of the DNA fits TRBJ2-7 better, so the J call may be wrong. Looked up from germline, CDR1 is SSHAT and CDR2 is FNYEAQ (reference sequence). The CDR3 sequence is 14 residues long. The CDR3 spells CASSPRIRPYEQYF. The CDR3 DNA is TGTGCTAGCAGCCCGAGGATCCGTCCCTACGAGCAGTACTTC.

The sample holds one count of this clone. The gene calls are TRBV2 and TRBJ1-2; no definite D call. Per germline, CDR1 SNHLY and CDR2 FYNNEI. CDR3 size: 11 residues. The V and J ends lost 4 bases and 4 bases respectively, with 4 bases between them. CDR3 loop: CASSGRYGYTF. The CDR3, as DNA: TGTGCCAGCAGTGGGCGCTATGGCTACACCTTC. The full variable domain, with the rest looked up from reference TRBV2 and TRBJ1-2, is EPEVTQTPSHQVTQMGQEVILRCVPISNHLYFYWYRQILGQKVEFLVSFYNNEISEKSEIFDDQFSVERPDGSNFTLKIRSTKLEDSAMYFCASSGRYGYTFGSGTRLTVV.

This rearrangement joins TRBV9 to TRBJ2-1, with 8 bases matching TRBD1. This CDR3 is 13 amino acids long. V shed 6 bases and J 8 bases; nucleotides not matched to a gene: 7. Germline values: CDR1 SGDLS, CDR2 YYNGEE. The CDR3 loop is CASNRQGAYEQFF. The CDR3 DNA reads as TGTGCCAGCAACCGGCAGGGGGCCTATGAGCAGTTCTTC.

The chain is built from TRBV4-2 and TRBJ2-1; possibly TRBD2 for D (5 bases). Germline assignment: CDR1 LGHNA and CDR2 YNFKEQ. The CDR3 totals 18 residues. Trimming left V 0 bases short and J 4 bases short, with 19 bases between. The CDR3 sequence: CASSQDVGLARAYNEQFF. CDR3 nucleotides: TGTGCCAGCAGCCAAGATGTCGGACTCGCCCGCGCTTACAATGAGCAGTTCTTC.

The chain employs TRBV2 and TRBJ2-1, with 10 bases lining up with TRBD2. Germline V lookup: CDR1 SNHLY, CDR2 FYNNEI. Trimming cost V 4 bases and J 6 bases; bases outside gene matches: 6. CDR3 length: 15 amino acids. The CDR3 loop is CASSAASGRINEQFF. The CDR3 coding sequence is TGTGCCAGCAGTGCGGCTAGCGGGAGAATCAATGAGCAGTTCTTC.